This passage covers 22 T cell receptor beta chains from one sample sequenced in a study of radiation and T cells in renal cell carcinoma. Sample time point: blood 2 weeks post-SBRT. Stated treatment: 15 Gy SBRT to primary tumor, nephrectomy 4 weeks later. Sequencing used immunoSEQ multiplex PCR; TCRdb keeps in-frame clones, though not all of them. In the table there are about 130,000 clones, around 90% of which are singletons. The sequencing here drew on blood, taken from a patient whose treatment included radiotherapy and nephrectomy. The receptors here all came from a woman between 65 and 79 years old with renal cell carcinoma.

This sequence joins TRBV19 and TRBJ2-7, with D unclear. V was pared by 3 bases and J by 2 bases, with 14 bases between. This CDR3 contains 15 residues. The V gene's germline CDR1 is LNHDA and CDR2 SQIVND (reference sequence). The CDR3 DNA reads TGTGCCAGTAGTATGTCTTTCGGACGGACCTACGAGCAGTACTTC. Encoded protein: CASSMSFGRTYEQYF. The whole variable domain, remainder taken from reference TRBV19 and TRBJ2-7, is DGGITQSPKYLFRKEGQNVTLSCEQNLNHDAMYWYRQDPGQGLRLIYYSQIVNDFQKGDIAEGYSVSREKKESFPLTVTSAQKNPTAFYLCASSMSFGRTYEQYFGPGTRLTVT.

The genes are TRBV27 and TRBJ2-1; 8 nucleotides match TRBD2. The CDR3 runs 13 residues. Germline CDR1 MNHEY, CDR2 SMNVEV (reference sequence). The V gene end was trimmed by 3 bases and the J gene end by 10 bases; junction bases not matched to a gene: 5. CDR3 region: CASSFRGGAEQFF. The CDR3, as DNA: TGTGCCAGCAGTTTCCGGGGGGGGGCCGAGCAGTTCTTC.

The chain links TRBV6-1 to TRBJ1-1; perhaps TRBD1 as D (5 bases). Germline V lookup: CDR1 MNHNS, CDR2 SASEGT. Trimming cost V 7 bases and J 3 bases, with 15 bases left between them. This CDR3 contains 14 residues. CDR3 sequence: CASTLTVSYTEAFF. The CDR3 DNA reads as TGTGCCAGCACCTTGACAGTTTCTTACACTGAAGCTTTCTTT.

The chain is built from TRBV28 and TRBJ2-7; D unresolved. CDR1 and CDR2 from the germline V gene are MDHEN and SYDVKM. V shed 5 bases and J shed 0 bases, with 11 bases lying between them. CDR3 length: 14 residues. CDR3 residues: CASSLPGASYEQYF. Written as DNA, the CDR3 is TGTGCCAGCAGTCTCCCTGGAGCCTCCTACGAGCAGTACTTC.

This chain joins TRBV7-2 and TRBJ2-3; no clear D gene. CDR1 is SGHTA, CDR2 FQGNSA, per germline. Trimming shortened V by 7 bases and J by 4 bases, and 12 bases separated the two germline ends. The CDR3 consists of 13 residues. The CDR3 loop is CASTPLTADTQYF. CDR3 DNA sequence: TGTGCCAGCACCCCCTTGACCGCAGATACGCAGTATTTT.

The V and J genes are TRBV15 and TRBJ2-5, with 10 bases fitting TRBD2. The CDR3 length is 20 residues. V trimming: 0 bases; J trimming: 0 bases; junction bases outside the gene matches: 13. Germline loops: CDR1 LNHNV, CDR2 YYDKDF (reference sequence). CDR3: CATSRDPAQRGGVHQETQYF. CDR3 bases: TGTGCCACCAGCAGAGACCCTGCCCAGCGGGGGGGCGTACACCAAGAGACCCAGTACTTC.

This chain connects TRBV10-3 to TRBJ1-2; D possibly corresponds to TRBD1 (6 bases). The CDR3 has 15 amino acids. Germline V CDR1 and CDR2: ENHRY, SYGVKD. Trimming removed 2 bases at V and 10 bases at J, with 20 bases between. As DNA, the CDR3 is TGTGCCATCAGTGAGGTTGCCGGGGGGCTGAATCCCTACACCTTC. This translates into CAISEVAGGLNPYTF.

The genes are TRBV5-6 and TRBJ1-2; no clear D. The germline V gene encodes CDR1 SGHDT and CDR2 YYEEEE. Trimming stripped 6 bases from V and 6 bases from J, with 21 bases between. This CDR3 region has 15 residues. CDR3: CASTPNIVSKDGYTF. CDR3 coding DNA: TGTGCCAGCACGCCCAACATAGTCTCAAAAGATGGCTACACCTTC.

J is TRBJ1-2 and V is TRBV2; 9 bases are shared with TRBD1. V shed 6 bases and J 8 bases; nucleotides not matched to a gene: 7. There are 13 residues in the CDR3. Germline loops: CDR1 SNHLY, CDR2 FYNNEI. CDR3 loop: CASSQDRGKGYTF. CDR3 bases: TGTGCCAGCAGCCAGGACAGGGGTAAAGGCTACACCTTC.

A few counts support this clone. CDR3 in DNA: TGTGCCAGCAGCTTGGGGGACAGGGTCGGCTACGAGCAGTACTTC. Amino acids: CASSLGDRVGYEQYF. This chain connects TRBV5-6 to TRBJ2-7; 9 bases match TRBD1. The CDR3 runs to 15 residues. Germline V gene lookup returns CDR1 SGHDT and CDR2 YYEEEE. Germline trimming cut 0 bases from V and 3 bases from J; bases unmatched to any gene: 4.

The genes are TRBV19 and TRBJ1-4; 8 nucleotides agree with TRBD1. The CDR3 runs 17 residues. Germline CDR1 is LNHDA and CDR2 is SQIVND (reference sequence). V trimming: 9 bases; J trimming: 7 bases; junction bases outside the gene matches: 19. The CDR3 region is CASQMTGARHSLEKLFF. The CDR3 bases are TGTGCCAGCCAGATGACAGGGGCCCGCCATTCTCTTGAAAAACTGTTTTTT. Full variable domain (remainder filled in from reference TRBV19 and TRBJ1-4): DGGITQSPKYLFRKEGQNVTLSCEQNLNHDAMYWYRQDPGQGLRLIYYSQIVNDFQKGDIAEGYSVSREKKESFPLTVTSAQKNPTAFYLCASQMTGARHSLEKLFFGSGTQLSVL.

This chain uses TRBV7-8 with TRBJ1-3; the D gene is possibly TRBD1 (5 bases). The V gene lost 1 base and the J gene lost 4 bases, with 26 bases spanning the gap. The germline V gene has CDR1 SGHVS and CDR2 FQNEAQ. The CDR3 is 20 residues long. Here the CDR3 reads CASSLVSPSFGQGGGNTIYF. The DNA for the CDR3 is TGTGCCAGCAGCTTAGTTAGCCCCTCCTTTGGGCAGGGAGGAGGAAACACCATATATTTT.

The CDR3 region is CASGPGQGARDTQYF. As DNA, the CDR3 is TGTGCTAGTGGTCCAGGACAGGGGGCTAGAGATACGCAGTATTTT. This sequence joins TRBV12-5 and TRBJ2-3; 11 bases align to TRBD1. This CDR3 comprises 15 residues. Germline loops: CDR1 LGHNT, CDR2 FRNRAP. Unmatched junction bases numbered 6, after V lost 5 bases and J lost 5 bases.

J is TRBJ2-5 and V is TRBV4-1, with D tentatively TRBD1 (6 bases). The CDR3 covers 16 residues. Germline CDR1 and CDR2: MGHRA and YSYEKL. V lost 3 bases and J lost 5, with 19 bases in between. The CDR3, as DNA: TGCGCCAGCAGCCATTCGTTCGAACAGGGTACGGAGACCCAGTACTTC. Encoded protein: CASSHSFEQGTETQYF.

The rearrangement joins TRBV4-2 to TRBJ1-1; D remains ambiguous. V dropped 1 base and J dropped 0 bases, with 6 bases sitting between them. Germline CDR1 is LGHNA and CDR2 is YNFKEQ. The CDR3 is 14 residues long. For the CDR3, the DNA is TGTGCCAGCAGCCAAGTTTCAGTGAACACTGAAGCTTTCTTT. Protein sequence: CASSQVSVNTEAFF.

The chain recombines TRBV5-4 with TRBJ2-1; perhaps TRBD1 as D (5 bases). The CDR3 covers 15 residues. Trimming shortened V by 4 bases and J by 5 bases, and 16 bases separated the two germline ends. CDR1 is SGHNT and CDR2 is YYREEE in the germline V gene (reference sequence). DNA of the CDR3: TGTGCCAGCAGCCGGCAGGGTCCCAGCGACAATGAGCAGTTCTTC. It is translated as CASSRQGPSDNEQFF.

V and J are TRBV5-4 and TRBJ1-1; unclear D gene. From germline, CDR1 is SGHNT and CDR2 YYREEE (reference sequence). Trimming shortened V by 4 bases and J by 1 base, and 11 bases separated the two germline ends. The CDR3 consists of 14 residues. The CDR3 coding sequence is TGTGCCAGCAGCCCGCCGTTCCCGAACACTGAAGCTTTCTTT. It translates to CASSPPFPNTEAFF.

This chain connects TRBV7-6 to TRBJ2-7, with 9 positions matching TRBD1. The J segment lost 6 bases and the V segment lost 4 bases, leaving 4 bases of the junction unmatched. There are 13 residues in the CDR3. From germline, CDR1 is SGHVS and CDR2 FNYEAQ. The CDR3 bases are TGTGCCAGCAGCTCACGGACAGGGGCCGAGCAGTACTTC. As protein: CASSSRTGAEQYF. The variable domain in full, with the rest retrieved from reference TRBV7-6 and TRBJ2-7, is GAGVSQSPRYKVTKRGQDVALRCDPISGHVSLYWYRQALGQGPEFLTYFNYEAQQDKSGLPNDRFSAERPEGSISTLTIQRTEQRDSAMYRCASSSRTGAEQYFGPGTRLTVT.

The chain recombines TRBV30 with TRBJ1-1; unclear D gene. V lost 4 bases to trimming and J lost 1 base, with 10 bases between them. Germline V gene data show CDR1 as GTSNPN and CDR2 as SVGIG (reference sequence). The CDR3 is 13 amino acids. The CDR3 sequence is CAWKRQENTEAFF. CDR3 DNA sequence: TGTGCCTGGAAGAGGCAGGAGAACACTGAAGCTTTCTTT.

This clone was seen once. The V gene is TRBV2, the J gene TRBJ2-7; D might be TRBD1 or TRBD2, each matching 6 bases. Germline CDR1 SNHLY, CDR2 FYNNEI. The CDR3 runs 11 residues. Trimming stripped 7 bases from V and 3 bases from J, with 7 bases between. The CDR3 here is CASKGGYEQYF. CDR3 sequence (DNA): TGTGCCAGCAAGGGGGGCTACGAGCAGTACTTC.

The chain is built from TRBV4-3 and TRBJ2-2; 10 nucleotides match TRBD2. CDR1 is LGHNA and CDR2 is YSLEER in the germline V gene. This CDR3 has 17 amino acids. V was clipped by 0 bases and J by 3 bases; unmatched bases: 4. The CDR3 sequence is CASSQDLLAGHTGELFF. CDR3 coding DNA: TGCGCCAGCAGCCAAGATCTACTAGCGGGACACACCGGGGAGCTGTTTTTT.

This chain connects TRBV7-2 to TRBJ1-1; D is unclear. V lost 1 base to trimming and J lost 0 bases, with 9 bases between them. The CDR3 totals 15 residues. The germline V gene has CDR1 SGHTA and CDR2 FQGNSA. The CDR3 DNA follows: TGTGCCAGCAGCTTAGAGCCGGTAATGAACACTGAAGCTTTCTTT. Its protein product is CASSLEPVMNTEAFF.